This T cell receptor beta chain was profiled in a study of blood T cells in healthy people across ages. Using a J-beta primer mix together with a sample-barcoded 5' primer, a second PCR was run for about 7 to 12 cycles. From the 5' RACE reads, TCRdb called clonotypes with MiXCR, one entry per CDR3 protein. In the table there are approximately 850,000 distinct CDR3 sequences, approximately 48% of which are singletons. Germline V gene lookup returns CDR1 SQVTM and CDR2 ANQGSEA. V gave up 4 bases and J gave up 0 bases, with 9 bases separating them. This CDR3 has 13 amino acids. Samples each yielded at least 5 micrograms of total RNA.

The sequence was collected from a man aged 55 to 70 in good health. The sequenced material came from blood. The chain employs TRBV29-1 and TRBJ1-1, with D possibly matching TRBD1 (6 bases). The CDR3 DNA reads TGCAGCGTTGCCAGGGGTGTGAACACTGAAGCTTTCTTT. This sequence encodes CSVARGVNTEAFF. The full variable domain, its missing parts supplied by reference TRBV29-1 and TRBJ1-1, is SAVISQKPSRDICQRGTSLTIQCQVDSQVTMMFWYRQQPGQSLTLIATANQGSEATYESGFVIDKFPISRPNLTFSTLTVSNMSPEDSSIYLCSVARGVNTEAFFGQGTRLTVV.